These 5 T cell receptor beta chains came from one sample sequenced in a study of PD-1 blockade in mismatch repair-deficient tumors. Using immunoSEQ multiplex PCR, the repertoire was profiled, and TCRdb retains in-frame clones only, with some absent. This sample has some 97,000 clones; approximately 80% occur once, and the top ten carry 6.3%. The specimen comprised peripheral blood, sampled approximately 35 weeks after starting pembrolizumab. These receptors were collected from an adult with mismatch repair-deficient cancer.

The chain uses TRBV19 and TRBJ1-5; D gene unclear. This CDR3 has 15 amino acids. Germline loops: CDR1 LNHDA, CDR2 SQIVND (reference sequence). V lost 5 bases and J lost 9, with 20 bases in between. The CDR3 DNA reads as TGTGCCAGTAGTTCCCCAATTCGACGGGGTTCGCCCCAGCATTTT. The encoded protein is CASSSPIRRGSPQHF.

This clone is a singleton in its sample. The chain combines TRBV6-5 with TRBJ2-5; D is possibly TRBD2 (5 bases). The CDR3 contains 14 residues. Trimming took off 6 bases at V and 1 base at J, with 12 bases between the two ends. Germline assignment: CDR1 MNHEY and CDR2 SVGAGI. CDR3 loop: CASSPRGVQETQYF. The CDR3 coding sequence is TGTGCCAGCAGCCCACGGGGTGTCCAAGAGACCCAGTACTTC.

The chain is built from TRBV7-3 and TRBJ1-3, with D hard to call. This CDR3 spans 16 amino acids. Germline CDR1 SGHTA, CDR2 FQGTGA. V was pared by 5 bases and J by 0 bases, with 14 bases between. The CDR3 region has the DNA TGTGCCAGCAGCCCTTCCGGGCCTAGCTCTGGAAACACCATATATTTT. As protein: CASSPSGPSSGNTIYF. Full variable domain (remainder filled in from reference TRBV7-3 and TRBJ1-3): GAGVSQTPSNKVTEKGKYVELRCDPISGHTALYWYRQSLGQGPEFLIYFQGTGAADDSGLPNDRFFAVRPEGSVSTLKIQRTERGDSAVYLCASSPSGPSSGNTIYFGEGSWLTVV.

The chain links TRBV10-2 to TRBJ2-1; 14 nucleotides align to TRBD2. The junction had 13 bases not matched to a gene; V was cut back by 3 bases and J by 9 bases. Germline CDR1 and CDR2: WSHSY and SAAADI. The CDR3 spans 18 residues. In DNA, the CDR3 is TGCGCCAGCAGTGAATCGTCGGGACTAGCGGGAGCTCGCGGTGAGCAGTTCTTC. Its protein is CASSESSGLAGARGEQFF.

The chain is built from TRBV25-1 and TRBJ2-3; weak D call: TRBD2 (6 bases). V lost 6 bases and J 2 bases, leaving 12 bases between the germline ends. Germline V CDR1 and CDR2: MGHDK, SYGVNS. This CDR3 comprises 14 residues. The DNA of the CDR3 is TGTGCCAGCAGCCCGGGACTCCTCACAGATACGCAGTATTTT. As protein: CASSPGLLTDTQYF.